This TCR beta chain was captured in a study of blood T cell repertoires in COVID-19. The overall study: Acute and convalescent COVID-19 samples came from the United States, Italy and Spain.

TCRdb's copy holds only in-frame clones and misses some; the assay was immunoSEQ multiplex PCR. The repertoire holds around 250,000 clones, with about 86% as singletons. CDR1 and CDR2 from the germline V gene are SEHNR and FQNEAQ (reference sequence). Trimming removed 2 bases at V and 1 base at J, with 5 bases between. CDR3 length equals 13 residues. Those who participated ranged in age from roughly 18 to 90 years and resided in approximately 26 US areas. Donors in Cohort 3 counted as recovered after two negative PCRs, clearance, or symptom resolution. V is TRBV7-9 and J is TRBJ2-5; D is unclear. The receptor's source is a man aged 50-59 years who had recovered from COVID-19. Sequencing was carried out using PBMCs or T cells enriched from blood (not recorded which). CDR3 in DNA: TGTGCCAGCAGCTTATCGGGCCAAGAGACCCAGTACTTC. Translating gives CASSLSGQETQYF.